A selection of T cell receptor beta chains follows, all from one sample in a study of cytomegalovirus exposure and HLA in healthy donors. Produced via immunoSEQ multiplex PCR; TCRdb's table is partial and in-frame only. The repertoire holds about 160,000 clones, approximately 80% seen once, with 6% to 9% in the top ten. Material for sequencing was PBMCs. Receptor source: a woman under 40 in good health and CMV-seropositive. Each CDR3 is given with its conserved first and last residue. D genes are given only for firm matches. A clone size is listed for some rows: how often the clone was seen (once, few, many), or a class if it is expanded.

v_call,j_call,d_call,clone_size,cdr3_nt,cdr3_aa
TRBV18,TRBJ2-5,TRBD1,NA,TGTGCCAGCTCACCTGGGACAGGGGGTCAAGAGACCCAGTACTTC,CASSPGTGGQETQYF
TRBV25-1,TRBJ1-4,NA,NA,TGTGCCAGCAGGGGGGGGTATAATGAAAAACTGTTTTTT,CASRGGYNEKLFF
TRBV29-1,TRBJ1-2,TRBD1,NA,TGCAGCGTCCCTCTAGGGGGACAGGCGCTCTATGGCTACACCTTC,CSVPLGGQALYGYTF
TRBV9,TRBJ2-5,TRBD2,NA,TGTGCCAGCAGCGTAACCAGCGGGGGGAAAGAGACCCAGTACTTC,CASSVTSGGKETQYF
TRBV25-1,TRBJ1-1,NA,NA,TGTGCCAGCAGGGATAATGGGCCTAACACTGAAGCTTTCTTT,CASRDNGPNTEAFF
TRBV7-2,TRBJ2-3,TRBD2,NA,TGTGCCAGCAGCTTACCTCCTTGGCGGGGGGTCCTCACAGATACGCAGTATTTT,CASSLPPWRGVLTDTQYF
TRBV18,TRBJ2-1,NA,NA,TGTGCCAGCTCACTTAGCGGTAACTCCTACAATGAGCAGTTCTTC,CASSLSGNSYNEQFF
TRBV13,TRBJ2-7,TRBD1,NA,TGTGCCAGCAGCTTTAACCACAGGGGTTTCGAGCAGTACTTC,CASSFNHRGFEQYF
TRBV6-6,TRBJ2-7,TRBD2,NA,TGTGCCAGCAGTTACTCGAGCGGTACTAGCGGCTACGAGCAGTACTTC,CASSYSSGTSGYEQYF
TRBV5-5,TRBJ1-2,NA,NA,TGTGCCAGCAGCCCGGACAGCCTTTGGATCTATGGCTACACCTTC,CASSPDSLWIYGYTF
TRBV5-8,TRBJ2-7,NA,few,TGTGCCAGCAGCTTACAGGGTAGCGCCTACGAGCAGTACTTC,CASSLQGSAYEQYF
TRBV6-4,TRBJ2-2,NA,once,TGTGCCAGCATACAGCGACAGCCGAACACCGGGGAGCTGTTTTTT,CASIQRQPNTGELFF
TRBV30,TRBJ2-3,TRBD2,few,TGTGCCTGGAGTGTGTATTTACTAGCGGGGGGTACAGATACGCAGTATTTT,CAWSVYLLAGGTDTQYF
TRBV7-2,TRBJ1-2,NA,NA,TGTGCCAGCAGCCGCGGACAGACCTATGGCTACACCTTC,CASSRGQTYGYTF
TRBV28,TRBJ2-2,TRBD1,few,TGTGCCAGCAGCCCTGGGACAGGAATCACCGGGGAGCTGTTTTTT,CASSPGTGITGELFF
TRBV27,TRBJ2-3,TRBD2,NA,TGTGCCAGCAGTTTAGCGCTAGCGGGCACAGATACGCAGTATTTT,CASSLALAGTDTQYF
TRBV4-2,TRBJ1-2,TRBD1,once,TGTGCCAGCAGCCAAGAAGTTCTGACCCGGGACAGGGGTTACTATGGCTACACCTTC,CASSQEVLTRDRGYYGYTF
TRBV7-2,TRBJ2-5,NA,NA,TGTGCCAGCAGCTCCGGGGGGCCCCGAGAGACCCAGTACTTC,CASSSGGPRETQYF
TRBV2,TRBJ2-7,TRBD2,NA,TGTGCCAGCAGTCTAGCGGGGGCCTTCTCCTACGAGCAGTACTTC,CASSLAGAFSYEQYF
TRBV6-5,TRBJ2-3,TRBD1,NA,TGTGCCAGCAGTTACTCGGCAGGGGGCGTCACAGATACGCAGTATTTT,CASSYSAGGVTDTQYF
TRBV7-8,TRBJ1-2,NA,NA,TGTGCCAGCAGCTTACGGGACTGGAGGGACTATGGCTACACCTTC,CASSLRDWRDYGYTF
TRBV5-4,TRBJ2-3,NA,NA,TGTGCCAGCAGCCCGACTTGGAGCACAGATACGCAGTATTTT,CASSPTWSTDTQYF
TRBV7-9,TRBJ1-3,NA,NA,TGTGCCAGCAGCTCCCGGGACATACGCTCTGGAAACACCATATATTTT,CASSSRDIRSGNTIYF
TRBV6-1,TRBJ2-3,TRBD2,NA,TGTGCCAGCAGGGCGCGGGGGGCCGGCACAGATACGCAGTATTTT,CASRARGAGTDTQYF
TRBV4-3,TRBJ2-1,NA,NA,TGCGCCAGCAGCCAAACAGGGCCCTCCTACAATGAGCAGTTCTTC,CASSQTGPSYNEQFF
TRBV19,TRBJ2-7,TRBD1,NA,TGTGCCAGTACTCCGGGACAGGGATCCTACGAGCAGTACTTC,CASTPGQGSYEQYF